This T cell receptor (beta chain) was profiled in a study of early T cells in non-severe SARS-CoV-2 infection. At the level of the study: The study sequenced bulk RNA from unsorted whole blood, with chains unpaired. Study results and caveats: Anti-spike CD8 responses were favored by VDJdb matching, which missed private and CD4 specificities.

V gave up 2 bases and J gave up 1 base; unmatched junction bases: 4. The V gene's germline CDR1 is MNHEY and CDR2 SVGAGI. This CDR3 comprises 16 residues. Using its own MiXCR run on the 5' RACE reads, TCRdb lists one record per CDR3 protein. The data show more than 90,000 distinct CDR3 sequences, around 14% seen once. This clonotype was recorded at least ten times. Its antigen remains unknown. V usage is TRBV6-5 and J usage is TRBJ2-3; 9 bases are a match to TRBD2. The origin of this receptor is an adult who was a healthcare worker with PCR-confirmed SARS-CoV-2 infection or an uninfected control (not recorded which). Sequencing was performed on whole blood. The CDR3 reads CASSYDSGGRTDTQYF. For the CDR3, the DNA is TGTGCCAGCAGTTACGATAGCGGGGGCCGCACAGATACGCAGTATTTT.